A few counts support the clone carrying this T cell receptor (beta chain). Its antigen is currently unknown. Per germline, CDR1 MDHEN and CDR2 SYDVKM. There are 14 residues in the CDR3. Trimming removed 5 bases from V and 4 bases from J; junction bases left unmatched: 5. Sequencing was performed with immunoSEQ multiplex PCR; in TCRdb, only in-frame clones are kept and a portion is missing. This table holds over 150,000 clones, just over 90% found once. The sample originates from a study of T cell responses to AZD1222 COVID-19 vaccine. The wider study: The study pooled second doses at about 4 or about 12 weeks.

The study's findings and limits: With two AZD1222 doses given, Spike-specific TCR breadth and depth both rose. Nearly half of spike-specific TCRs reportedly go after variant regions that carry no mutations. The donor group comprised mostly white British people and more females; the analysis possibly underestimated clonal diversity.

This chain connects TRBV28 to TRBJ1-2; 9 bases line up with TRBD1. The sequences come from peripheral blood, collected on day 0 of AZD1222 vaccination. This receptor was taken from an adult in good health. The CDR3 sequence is CASSTDRGTYGYTF. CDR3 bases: TGTGCCAGCAGTACCGACAGGGGGACCTATGGCTACACCTTC.